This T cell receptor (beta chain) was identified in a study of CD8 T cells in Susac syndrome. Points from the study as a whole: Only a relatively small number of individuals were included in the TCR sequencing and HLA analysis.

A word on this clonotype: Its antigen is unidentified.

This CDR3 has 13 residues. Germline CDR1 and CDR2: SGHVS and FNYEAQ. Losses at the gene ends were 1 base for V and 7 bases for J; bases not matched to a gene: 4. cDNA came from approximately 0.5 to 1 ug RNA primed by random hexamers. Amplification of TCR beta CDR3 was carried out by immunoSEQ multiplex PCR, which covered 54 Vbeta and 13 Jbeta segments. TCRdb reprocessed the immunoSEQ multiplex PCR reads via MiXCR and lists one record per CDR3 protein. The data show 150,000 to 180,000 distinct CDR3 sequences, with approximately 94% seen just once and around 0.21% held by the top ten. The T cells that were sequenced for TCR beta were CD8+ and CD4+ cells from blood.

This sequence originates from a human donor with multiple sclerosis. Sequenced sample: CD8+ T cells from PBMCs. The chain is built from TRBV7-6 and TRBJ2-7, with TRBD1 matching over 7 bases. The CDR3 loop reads CASSLETGNEQYF. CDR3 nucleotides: TGTGCCAGCAGCTTAGAGACAGGGAATGAGCAGTACTTC. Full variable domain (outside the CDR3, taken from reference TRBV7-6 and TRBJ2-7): GAGVSQSPRYKVTKRGQDVALRCDPISGHVSLYWYRQALGQGPEFLTYFNYEAQQDKSGLPNDRFSAERPEGSISTLTIQRTEQRDSAMYRCASSLETGNEQYFGPGTRLTVT.